The clone carrying this T cell receptor beta chain occurred many times. These data originate in a study of identical twins. Germline values: CDR1 SQVTM, CDR2 ANQGSEA. The V end lost 1 base, the J end lost 6 bases, and 12 bases lay between the germline ends. This CDR3 has 13 amino acids. TCRdb independently ran MiXCR on the 5' RACE reads; one entry per CDR3 protein. The data hold a few hundred thousand distinct CDR3 sequences, with around 9.7% observed a single time. In addition, the sample was reused for a study of yellow fever vaccine responses in identical twins.

This sequence joins TRBV29-1 and TRBJ2-5, with a tentative D call TRBD2 (6 bases). Sequencing was done on a sample of CD8+ T cells sorted from blood. The receptor was isolated from a woman aged 18-30 years in good health. The CDR3 nucleotides are TGCAGCGTTGAAGCAACTAGCCGGCAGACCCAGTACTTC. It translates to CSVEATSRQTQYF. Using reference TRBV29-1 and TRBJ2-5 for the parts outside the CDR3, the full variable domain is SAVISQKPSRDICQRGTSLTIQCQVDSQVTMMFWYRQQPGQSLTLIATANQGSEATYESGFVIDKFPISRPNLTFSTLTVSNMSPEDSSIYLCSVEATSRQTQYFGPGTRLLVL.